This note documents a single TCR beta chain sequence. Its antigen remains unknown. The sample is drawn from a study of response to subunit inactivated influenza vaccine. Study-level results: The authors offered the suggestion that each seasonal influenza vaccination recruits few new T cells.

With V trimmed by 4 bases and J by 5 bases, 8 bases remained unmatched. Germline CDR1 is DFQATT and CDR2 is SNEGSKA (reference sequence). There are 14 residues in the CDR3. MiXCR was run by TCRdb on the RT-PCR reads, yielding one entry per CDR3 protein. This table holds about 500,000 distinct CDR3 sequences, about an eighth found once. Sequences were derived from PBMCs from blood, sampled roughly 48 days after vaccination. The rearrangement uses TRBV20-1 and TRBJ2-3; 8 bases fit TRBD2. The TCR originated in a man aged 45-60 years who received an inactivated influenza vaccine. The CDR3 sequence is CSAIRGGRGDTQYF. For the CDR3, the DNA is TGCAGTGCTATACGCGGGGGGCGCGGAGATACGCAGTATTTT.